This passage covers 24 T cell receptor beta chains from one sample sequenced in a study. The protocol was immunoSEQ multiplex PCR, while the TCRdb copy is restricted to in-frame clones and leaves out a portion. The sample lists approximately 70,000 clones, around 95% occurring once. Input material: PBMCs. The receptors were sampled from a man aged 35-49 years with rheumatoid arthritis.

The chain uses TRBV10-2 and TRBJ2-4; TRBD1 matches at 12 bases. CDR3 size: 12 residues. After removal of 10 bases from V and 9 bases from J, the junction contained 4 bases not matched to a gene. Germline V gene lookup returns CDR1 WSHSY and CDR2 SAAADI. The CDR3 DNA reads TGCGCCACATCGGGACAGGGGGCCATTCAGTACTTC. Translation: CATSGQGAIQYF.

The chain's CDR3 is CASSPSAEQETQYF. CDR3 sequence (DNA): TGTGCCAGCTCACCTTCGGCAGAGCAAGAGACCCAGTACTTC. The chain has TRBV18 and TRBJ2-5; D remains ambiguous. The CDR3 is 14 residues long. V lost 3 bases, J lost 2 bases, and 10 bases lay in between. Germline V gives CDR1 KGHSH, CDR2 LQKENI.

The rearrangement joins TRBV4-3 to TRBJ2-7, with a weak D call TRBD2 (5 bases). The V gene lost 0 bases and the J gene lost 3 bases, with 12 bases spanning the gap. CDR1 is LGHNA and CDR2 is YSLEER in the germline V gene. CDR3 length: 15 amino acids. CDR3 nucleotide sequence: TGCGCCAGCAGCCAAGATTATTTACGGGACTACGAGCAGTACTTC. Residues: CASSQDYLRDYEQYF.

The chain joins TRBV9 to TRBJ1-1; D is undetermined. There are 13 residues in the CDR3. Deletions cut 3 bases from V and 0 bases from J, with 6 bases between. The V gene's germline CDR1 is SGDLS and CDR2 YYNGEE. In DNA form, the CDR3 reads TGTGCCAGCAGCGCTCACATGAACACTGAAGCTTTCTTT. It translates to CASSAHMNTEAFF.

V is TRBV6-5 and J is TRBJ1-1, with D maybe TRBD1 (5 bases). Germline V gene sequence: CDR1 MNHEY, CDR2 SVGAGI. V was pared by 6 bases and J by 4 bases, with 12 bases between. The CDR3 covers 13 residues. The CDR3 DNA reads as TGTGCCAGCAGCCAAGGACATTCCACTGAAGCTTTCTTT. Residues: CASSQGHSTEAFF.

CDR3 sequence reads: CASSRDLSSYEQYF. DNA for the CDR3: TGTGCCAGCAGCCGGGACTTAAGCTCCTACGAGCAGTACTTC. This sequence joins TRBV6-2 or TRBV6-3 and TRBJ2-7, with D possibly being TRBD2 (6 bases). The CDR3 runs 14 residues. Between the trimmed V and J ends, which lost 6 bases and 0 bases, there was a span of 12 bases. Germline CDR1 MNHEY, CDR2 SVGEGT.

The CDR3 region has the DNA TGCAGCGTTGAAACGGGGCAGCGCACTGAAGCTTTCTTT. Translating it yields CSVETGQRTEAFF. This sequence joins TRBV29-1 and TRBJ1-1, with D possibly being TRBD1 (5 bases). This CDR3 comprises 13 residues. The germline V gene encodes CDR1 SQVTM and CDR2 ANQGSEA. Trimming left V 2 bases short and J 4 bases short, with 11 bases between.

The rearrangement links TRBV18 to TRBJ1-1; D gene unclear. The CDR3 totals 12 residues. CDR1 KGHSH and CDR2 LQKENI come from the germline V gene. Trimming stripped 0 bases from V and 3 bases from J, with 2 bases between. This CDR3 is CASSPPDTEAFF. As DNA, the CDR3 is TGTGCCAGCTCACCACCGGACACTGAAGCTTTCTTT. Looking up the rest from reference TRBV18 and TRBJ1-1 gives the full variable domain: NAGVMQNPRHLVRRRGQEARLRCSPMKGHSHVYWYRQLPEEGLKFMVYLQKENIIDESGMPKERFSAEFPKEGPSILRIQQVVRGDSAAYFCASSPPDTEAFFGQGTRLTVV.

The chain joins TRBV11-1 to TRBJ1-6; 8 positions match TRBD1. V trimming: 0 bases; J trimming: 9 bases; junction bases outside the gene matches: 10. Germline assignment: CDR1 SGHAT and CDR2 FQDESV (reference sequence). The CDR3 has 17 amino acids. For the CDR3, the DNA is TGTGCCAGCAGCTTAGCGGCCCACAGGGGGGTATTTTCACCCCTCCACTTT. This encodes CASSLAAHRGVFSPLHF.

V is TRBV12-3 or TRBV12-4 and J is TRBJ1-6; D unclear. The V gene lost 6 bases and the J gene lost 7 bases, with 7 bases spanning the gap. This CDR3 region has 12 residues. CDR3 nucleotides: TGTGCCAGCAGCATCCCCAATTCACCCCTCCACTTT. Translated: CASSIPNSPLHF.

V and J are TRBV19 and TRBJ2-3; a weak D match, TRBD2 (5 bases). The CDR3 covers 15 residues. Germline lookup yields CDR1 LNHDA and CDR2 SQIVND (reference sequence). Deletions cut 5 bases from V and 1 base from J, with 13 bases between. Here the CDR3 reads CASSLRERRTDTQYF. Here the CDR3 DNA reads TGTGCCAGTAGTCTAAGGGAGCGGCGCACAGATACGCAGTATTTT.

Here the CDR3 DNA reads TGTGCCAGCAGCAAACAGGGGGCAGGGCCCAGTACCCAGCATTTT. Encoded protein: CASSKQGAGPSTQHF. The V and J genes are TRBV3-1 (or the pseudogene TRBV3-2) and TRBJ1-5, with 9 bases matching TRBD1. The ends lost 5 bases at V and 11 bases at J; junction bases unmatched: 13. The CDR3 consists of 15 residues. Per germline, CDR1 LGHDT and CDR2 YNNKEL (reference sequence).

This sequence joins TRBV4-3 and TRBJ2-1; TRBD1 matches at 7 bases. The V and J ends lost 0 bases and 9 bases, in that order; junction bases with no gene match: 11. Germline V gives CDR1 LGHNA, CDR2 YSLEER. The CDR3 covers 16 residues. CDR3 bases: TGCGCCAGCAGCCAAGACGGTTCGACAGGGAACGGTGAGCAGTTCTTC. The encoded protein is CASSQDGSTGNGEQFF.

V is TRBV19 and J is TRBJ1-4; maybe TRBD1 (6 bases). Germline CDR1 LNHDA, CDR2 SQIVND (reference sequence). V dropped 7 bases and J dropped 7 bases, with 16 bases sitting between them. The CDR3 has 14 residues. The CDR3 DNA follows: TGTGCCAGTAACGCTGGGGGGCCGTTTGAAAAACTGTTTTTT. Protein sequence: CASNAGGPFEKLFF. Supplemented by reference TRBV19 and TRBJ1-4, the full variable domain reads DGGITQSPKYLFRKEGQNVTLSCEQNLNHDAMYWYRQDPGQGLRLIYYSQIVNDFQKGDIAEGYSVSREKKESFPLTVTSAQKNPTAFYLCASNAGGPFEKLFFGSGTQLSVL.

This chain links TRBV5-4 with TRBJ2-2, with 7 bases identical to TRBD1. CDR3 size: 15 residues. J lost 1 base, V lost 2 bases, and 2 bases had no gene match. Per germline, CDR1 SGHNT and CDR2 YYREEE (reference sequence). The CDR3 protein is CASSFGQVNTGELFF. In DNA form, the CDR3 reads TGTGCCAGCAGCTTCGGACAGGTGAACACCGGGGAGCTGTTTTTT.

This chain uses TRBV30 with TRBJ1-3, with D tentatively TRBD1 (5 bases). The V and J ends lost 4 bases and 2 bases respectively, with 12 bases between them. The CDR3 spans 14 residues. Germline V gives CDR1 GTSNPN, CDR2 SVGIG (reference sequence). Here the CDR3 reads CAWISGLAGNTIYF. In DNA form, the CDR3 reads TGTGCCTGGATCTCGGGACTCGCTGGAAACACCATATATTTT.

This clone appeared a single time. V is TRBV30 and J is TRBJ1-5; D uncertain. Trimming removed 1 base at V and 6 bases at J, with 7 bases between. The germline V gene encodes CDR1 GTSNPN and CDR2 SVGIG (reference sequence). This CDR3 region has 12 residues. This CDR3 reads CAWSEGIQPQHF. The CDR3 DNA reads TGTGCCTGGAGTGAAGGGATTCAGCCCCAGCATTTT.

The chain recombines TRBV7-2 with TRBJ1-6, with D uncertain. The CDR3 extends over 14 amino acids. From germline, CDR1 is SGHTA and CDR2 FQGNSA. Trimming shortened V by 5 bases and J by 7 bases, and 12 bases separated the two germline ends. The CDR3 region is CASSLLRENSPLHF. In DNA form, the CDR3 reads TGTGCCAGCAGCCTCCTCCGGGAAAATTCACCCCTCCACTTT. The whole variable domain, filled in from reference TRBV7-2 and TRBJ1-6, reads GAGVSQSPSNKVTEKGKDVELRCDPISGHTALYWYRQSLGQGLEFLIYFQGNSAPDKSGLPSDRFSAERTGGSVSTLTIQRTQQEDSAVYLCASSLLRENSPLHFGNGTRLTVT.

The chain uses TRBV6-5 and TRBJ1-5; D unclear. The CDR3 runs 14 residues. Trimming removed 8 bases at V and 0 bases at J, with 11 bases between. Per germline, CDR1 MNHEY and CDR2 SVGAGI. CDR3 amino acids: CASSGSNSNQPQHF. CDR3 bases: TGTGCCAGCTCGGGATCAAATAGCAATCAGCCCCAGCATTTT.

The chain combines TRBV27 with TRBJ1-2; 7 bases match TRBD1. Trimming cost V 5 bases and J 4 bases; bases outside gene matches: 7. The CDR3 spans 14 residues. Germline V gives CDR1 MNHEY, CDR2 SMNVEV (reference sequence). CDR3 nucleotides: TGTGCCAGCAGTCCGCACCGGGACAGCTATGGCTACACCTTC. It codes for CASSPHRDSYGYTF.

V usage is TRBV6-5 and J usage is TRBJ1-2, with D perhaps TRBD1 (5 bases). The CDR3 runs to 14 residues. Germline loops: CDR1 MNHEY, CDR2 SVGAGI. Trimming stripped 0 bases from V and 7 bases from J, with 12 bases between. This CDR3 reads CASSYSRGAGGYTF. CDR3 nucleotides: TGTGCCAGCAGTTACTCGCGGGGCGCCGGTGGCTACACCTTC.

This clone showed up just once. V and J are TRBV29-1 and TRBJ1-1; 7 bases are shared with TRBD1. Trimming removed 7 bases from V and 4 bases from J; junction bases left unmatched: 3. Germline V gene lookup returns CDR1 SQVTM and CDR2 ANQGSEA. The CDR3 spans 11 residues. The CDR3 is CSGDRATEAFF. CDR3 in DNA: TGCAGCGGTGACAGGGCCACTGAAGCTTTCTTT.

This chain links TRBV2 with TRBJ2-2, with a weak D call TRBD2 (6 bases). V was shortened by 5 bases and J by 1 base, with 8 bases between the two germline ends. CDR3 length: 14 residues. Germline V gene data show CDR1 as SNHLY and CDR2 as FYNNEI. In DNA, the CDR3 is TGTGCCAGCAGTCCGGGACTGAACACCGGGGAGCTGTTTTTT. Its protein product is CASSPGLNTGELFF.

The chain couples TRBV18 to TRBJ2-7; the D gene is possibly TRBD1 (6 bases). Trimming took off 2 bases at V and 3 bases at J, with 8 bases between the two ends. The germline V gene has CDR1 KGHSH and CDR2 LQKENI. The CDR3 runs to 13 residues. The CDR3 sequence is CASSPRDIYEQYF. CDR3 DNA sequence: TGTGCCAGCTCACCAAGGGACATCTACGAGCAGTACTTC.